This T cell receptor (beta chain) is drawn from a study of OX40 agonist ivuxolimab in advanced cancers. Overall study context: Hepatocellular carcinoma, melanoma, renal cell or head and neck cancer occurred in dose-escalation patients. Notes on the study in general: The mean number of expanded clones was higher in CD8+ T cells than in CD4+. At 0.1 to 3.0 mg/kg, clonal expansion of CD4+ and CD8+ blood T cells had occurred by week 6.

V lost 4 bases, J lost 6 bases, and 6 bases stayed unmatched. CDR1 and CDR2 from the germline V gene are LGHNA and YNFKEQ. This CDR3 has 14 amino acids. Concerning this clone: Its target is not known.

Data came from immunoSEQ multiplex PCR; TCRdb stores just in-frame clones and leaves some out. In the table there are approximately 83,000 clones, 81% of which are singletons. The V and J genes are TRBV4-2 and TRBJ2-3, with 8 positions matching TRBD1. The receptor was derived from an adult with an advanced solid tumor such as melanoma, head and neck, liver or kidney cancer. This material consisted of CD4+ or CD8+ T cells sorted from blood, taken in a trial of the OX40 agonist ivuxolimab. The CDR3 loop reads CASSPGQAKDTQYF. CDR3 nucleotides: TGTGCCAGCAGCCCGGGACAGGCAAAGGATACGCAGTATTTT.